These 16 T cell receptor beta chains were all obtained from the same sample, sequenced in a study of shared clonotypes between healthy human individuals. Profiling relied on immunoSEQ multiplex PCR, and the TCRdb table lists in-frame clones only, not all of them. The data contain roughly 1 million clones, about 80% of them singletons. The specimen sequenced was memory CD4+ T cells sorted from blood. The sample's subset: CD45RA-negative fraction. These receptors were collected from a man between 18 and 29 years old in good health.

The chain uses TRBV25-1 and TRBJ2-7; 7 bases agree with TRBD1. The germline CDR1 and CDR2 sequences are MGHDK and SYGVNS. The CDR3 covers 13 residues. J gave up 2 bases and V 5 bases, and 3 bases lay outside the gene matches. The CDR3 reads CASSPRGTYEQYF. In DNA, the CDR3 is TGTGCCAGCAGTCCCAGGGGGACCTACGAGCAGTACTTC.

The chain is built from TRBV5-4 and TRBJ1-6; weak D call: TRBD1 (6 bases). In germline, CDR1 is SGHNT, CDR2 YYREEE (reference sequence). V was trimmed by 4 bases and J by 10 bases, leaving 18 bases between them. The CDR3 is made up of 15 amino acids. Written as DNA, the CDR3 is TGTGCCAGCAGCGACTCTGGGGCAGGGGTCTCACCCCTCCACTTT. Translated: CASSDSGAGVSPLHF.

V is TRBV7-2 and J is TRBJ1-1, with D hard to call. CDR1 SGHTA and CDR2 FQGNSA come from the germline V gene. Trimming left V 5 bases short and J 3 bases short, with 10 bases between. This CDR3 comprises 13 residues. The chain's CDR3 is CASSLQRDTEAFF. The CDR3 region has the DNA TGTGCCAGCAGCCTCCAGAGGGACACTGAAGCTTTCTTT.

This rearrangement joins TRBV11-2 to TRBJ2-7; 10 bases line up with TRBD1. V shed 5 bases and J 3 bases; nucleotides not matched to a gene: 10. CDR1 is SGHAT and CDR2 is FQNNGV in the germline V gene. The CDR3 is 16 residues long. CDR3 in amino acids: CASSPGRDRGLYEQYF. The CDR3 DNA reads as TGTGCCAGCAGCCCTGGTCGCGACAGGGGGCTCTACGAGCAGTACTTC. Based on the CDR3 plus reference TRBV11-2 and TRBJ2-7, the full variable domain is EAGVAQSPRYKIIEKRQSVAFWCNPISGHATLYWYQQILGQGPKLLIQFQNNGVVDDSQLPKDRFSAERLKGVDSTLKIQPAKLEDSAVYLCASSPGRDRGLYEQYFGPGTRLTVT.

V and J are TRBV7-9 and TRBJ1-2, with D perhaps matching TRBD1 (5 bases). V lost 11 bases, J lost 8 bases, and 18 bases lay in between. Germline V gene sequence: CDR1 SEHNR, CDR2 FQNEAQ (reference sequence). The CDR3 is made up of 12 amino acids. Here the CDR3 reads CAGTGGLGGYTF. The DNA of the CDR3 is TGTGCCGGGACGGGAGGCCTGGGGGGCTACACCTTC.

The V call is TRBV5-8, the J call TRBJ2-1, with D possibly matching TRBD2 (5 bases). V was cut by 4 bases and J by 0 bases, with 17 bases left in between. The CDR3 has 17 amino acids. Germline V gene data show CDR1 as SGHTS and CDR2 as YDEGEE. The CDR3 nucleotides are TGTGCCAGCAGCCCGGTAGCCCGAGGGCACTCCTACAATGAGCAGTTCTTC. Translated: CASSPVARGHSYNEQFF.

This clone was picked up a small number of times. Other DNA variants within this sample encode the same CDR3. The rearrangement joins TRBV20-1 to TRBJ2-7, with D uncertain. Trimming pared 5 bases from V and 2 bases from J, leaving 7 bases between. Looked up from germline, CDR1 is DFQATT and CDR2 is SNEGSKA (reference sequence). This CDR3 comprises 11 residues. CDR3 region: CSASDTYEQYF. In DNA form, the CDR3 reads TGCAGTGCTTCTGATACCTACGAGCAGTACTTC.

A remark on this clone: This likely traces to a read error, being one base from a far larger clone. This sample includes further DNA sequences coding for the same CDR3. V usage is TRBV25-1 and J usage is TRBJ2-6; maybe TRBD2 (7 bases). The CDR3 runs to 16 residues. Trimming took 1 base from V and 4 from J, leaving 11 bases between them. Germline V gene sequence: CDR1 MGHDK, CDR2 SYGVNS. The CDR3 sequence: CASSEWGGPGANVLTF. DNA for the CDR3: TGTGCCAGCAGTGAATGGGGGGGGCCCGGGGCCAACGTCCTGACTTTC. Combining the CDR3 with reference TRBV25-1 and TRBJ2-6 gives the whole variable domain EADIYQTPRYLVIGTGKKITLECSQTMGHDKMYWYQQDPGMELHLIHYSYGVNSTEKGDLSSESTVSRIRTEHFPLTLESARPSHTSQYLCASSEWGGPGANVLTFGAGSRLTVL.

The V and J genes are TRBV4-1 and TRBJ2-1; D is perhaps TRBD1 (6 bases). Germline CDR1 is MGHRA and CDR2 is YSYEKL. Trimming took off 1 base at V and 9 bases at J, with 13 bases between the two ends. This CDR3 has 14 residues. CDR3 sequence: CASSQAGTGTEQFF. CDR3 in DNA: TGCGCCAGCAGCCAAGCCGGAACAGGGACTGAGCAGTTCTTC.

This clone was seen repeatedly, ten times or more. The gene calls are TRBV27 and TRBJ1-2, with D perhaps matching TRBD1 (6 bases). This CDR3 is 14 amino acids long. Germline lookup yields CDR1 MNHEY and CDR2 SMNVEV (reference sequence). Trimming removed 4 bases from V and 2 bases from J, with 11 bases in between. The CDR3 DNA sequence: TGTGCCAGCAGTTCCCCCAGGGGAAACTATGGCTACACCTTC. Translating gives CASSSPRGNYGYTF.

This clone was seen only a few times. The gene calls are TRBV7-9 and TRBJ2-1; D could derive from TRBD1 or TRBD2 (5 bases each). V lost 5 bases and J lost 9, with 11 bases in between. CDR1 SEHNR and CDR2 FQNEAQ come from the germline V gene (reference sequence). The CDR3 sequence is 12 residues long. Written as DNA, the CDR3 is TGTGCCAGCAGCCGGGACGAGGGTGAGCAGTTCTTC. It is translated as CASSRDEGEQFF.

The J gene is TRBJ1-2, the V gene TRBV10-3; possible D gene TRBD1, 6 bases. V lost 3 bases, J lost 5 bases, and 10 bases lay in between. Germline CDR1 is ENHRY and CDR2 is SYGVKD. CDR3 length equals 13 residues. CDR3 protein: CAISEQGGYGYTF. CDR3 coding DNA: TGTGCCATCAGTGAACAGGGCGGTTATGGCTACACCTTC.

This rearrangement joins TRBV2 to TRBJ1-1; TRBD1 might be the D (6 bases). Trimming took off 4 bases at V and 0 bases at J, with 15 bases between the two ends. The CDR3 totals 16 residues. Germline V gene data show CDR1 as SNHLY and CDR2 as FYNNEI. CDR3 DNA: TGTGCCAGCAGTGCAGGGGCCCCCGCTATGAACACTGAAGCTTTCTTT. This codes for CASSAGAPAMNTEAFF.

This rearrangement joins TRBV5-1 to TRBJ2-7, with a possible D match to TRBD2 (7 bases). V was pared by 0 bases and J by 5 bases, with 15 bases between. CDR3 length: 15 amino acids. The germline CDR1 and CDR2 sequences are SGHRS and YFSETQ. CDR3 bases: TGCGCCAGCAGCTTGGCCTGGGCGGGGGCTGACGAGCAGTACTTC. Its protein is CASSLAWAGADEQYF.

The J gene is TRBJ1-5, the V gene TRBV28, with 7 bases lining up with TRBD1. The CDR3 extends over 14 amino acids. The V segment lost 6 bases and the J segment 5 bases; nucleotides outside the gene matches: 7. Germline values: CDR1 MDHEN, CDR2 SYDVKM. CDR3 loop: CASSLDRVDQPQHF. The CDR3 nucleotides read TGTGCCAGCAGCCTAGACAGGGTGGATCAGCCCCAGCATTTT.

The chain carries TRBV30 and TRBJ2-7, with TRBD1 matching over 7 bases. Germline CDR1 GTSNPN, CDR2 SVGIG (reference sequence). There are 13 residues in the CDR3. Germline trimming cut 1 base from V and 3 bases from J; bases unmatched to any gene: 3. CDR3 region: CAWSGDSNYEQYF. CDR3 DNA sequence: TGTGCCTGGAGTGGGGACAGTAACTACGAGCAGTACTTC.